This T cell receptor (beta chain) appears in the sequencing data of a study of sequential checkpoint blockade in melanoma (dated by TCRdb to the late 2010s). About the full investigation: Patients were randomized 1:1 to first-line nivolumab followed by ipilimumab (arm A) or ipilimumab followed by nivolumab (arm B). Around 80% of the matched tumor biopsy pairs taken before and after treatment were from the same lesion. Matched tumor biopsies were taken from some 22 patients before treatment and at week 13, after single-agent nivolumab (arm A) or ipilimumab (arm B). Maintenance nivolumab was given following each of the two trial sequences. DNA from about 90 melanoma tumor samples collected before treatment underwent TCRbeta immunosequencing. General findings and caveats noted by the study authors: Within-arm analyses of tumor T-cell fraction were constrained by small sample sizes and reduced statistical power. Larger, independent patient cohorts are needed to validate the response-prediction model that combines TCR metrics and mutation burden. Achieving clinical benefit was about 30 times more likely for patients whose tumor T-cell fraction and clonality increased by week 13. Tumor T-cell fraction and clonality were found to correlate with PD-L1 staining and CD8+ T-cell counts but not with mutational load. In the nivolumab-first arm (arm A), an association was found between pretreatment tumor TIL clonality and response (P = .04).

In the case of this clone: What antigen it recognizes has not been identified. No per-base quality is available; no much larger clone lies one base away.

Its CDR3 holds 13 amino acids, cysteine through phenylalanine. Only the CDR3 region is kept as DNA, spanning 39 bases read in frame from base 1. The V end loses 2 bases and the J end loses 1 base, and a stretch of 5 bases separates them. The germline V gene specifies KGHSH as CDR1 and LQKENI as CDR2. The immunoSEQ Assay was used to immunosequence TCRbeta CDR3 regions from genomic DNA. Prior to high-throughput sequencing, genomic DNA was amplified by bias-controlled multiplex PCR. As for the authors' bioinformatics: To quantify the absolute abundance of each unique TCRbeta CDR3 region, the sequences were collapsed and filtered. Clonality, defined as 1 minus Pielou's evenness, was calculated using only productive rearrangements. To compute tumor T-cell fraction, TCRbeta template counts were normalized to usable DNA, with usable DNA estimated from several housekeeping genes. A previously published method was used to identify clones with significantly greater frequencies in on-treatment samples than in baseline samples. Drawn from immuneACCESS, this table holds only the in-frame rearrangements with V and J called that TCRdb kept. Clones are partly lost; checked studies trace under half to an unresolved V gene and leave the rest unexplained. Clone size and the V and J calls come from that table; the DNA yielded D and trimming. The sample table shows 5,000 to 6,500 clones, and roughly 19% are seen once. Around 15% of the sample rests with the top ten.

The label giving this sample's treatment or condition can be read as: randomized to nivolumab then ipilimumab (arm A) or the reverse (arm B). None of the trial patients had been given prior DNA-damaging chemotherapy. Samples came from patients with melanoma in CheckMate 064, a randomized, open-label phase II trial of sequential checkpoint blockade. Tumor TCR sequencing used genomic DNA from formalin-fixed paraffin-embedded (FFPE) tissue samples. Here the chain combines TRBV18 and TRBJ1-2, with the D gene too uncertain to name. The sequencing used tumor tissue (inferred from file names), collected from a patient given nivolumab and ipilimumab in sequence. This receptor was taken from a human donor with melanoma. Here is the DNA: TGTGCCAGCTCACCAGGCAATAACTATGGCTACACCTTC. Its protein is CASSPGNNYGYTF.